This TCR beta chain was found in a study of T cell responses to AZD1222 COVID-19 vaccine. The study's findings and limits: Spike-specific TCRs gained breadth and depth after people received two AZD1222 doses. Clonal diversity was possibly underestimated, and the donors were mostly white British, with more females.

Produced via immunoSEQ multiplex PCR; TCRdb's table is partial and in-frame only. The sample contains more than 130,000 clones, 90% of which appear only once. On this clone itself: What it binds is unknown.

V lost 0 bases, J lost 0 bases, and 5 bases lay in between. The CDR3 extends over 14 amino acids. Germline CDR1 is SGHTA and CDR2 is FQGNSA. The sample was peripheral blood, taken on day 0 of AZD1222 vaccination. The chain carries TRBV7-2 and TRBJ1-1; D not resolved. This TCR was recovered from an adult in good health. CDR3 amino acids: CASSLAQVNTEAFF. The CDR3 DNA is TGTGCCAGCAGCTTAGCCCAGGTGAACACTGAAGCTTTCTTT.